This record covers a single T cell receptor beta chain. What it binds is unknown. This specimen comes from a study of T-cell reconstitution after alpha-beta-depleted transplantation in children. This sample's TCRbeta library carried unique molecular identifier barcodes. TCRdb recomputed calls from the PCR reads with MiXCR, one row per CDR3 protein. This sample has about 610,000 distinct CDR3 sequences, with more than 20% found just once. Overall study results and limits: In patients about two months after transplant, alpha-beta T cells reportedly arose from several hundred expanded graft clones. For some patients, TCRbeta diversity was high at day 60 because of recipient T cells and thymic progenitors that survived. By one year post-transplant, T-cell counts and diversity largely arose from T cells that were newly produced.

Trimming stripped 0 bases from V and 5 bases from J, with 17 bases between. The CDR3 consists of 16 residues. Germline lookup yields CDR1 MGHRA and CDR2 YSYEKL. The clonotype originates from a boy younger than two with Wiskott-Aldrich syndrome, due to receive a stem cell transplant. The genes are TRBV4-1 and TRBJ2-7; no clear D gene. Sequences were derived from PBMCs, sampled before TCRalphabeta/CD19-depleted stem cell transplant. The CDR3 DNA sequence: TGCGCCAGCAGCCAAGATCGGGTGCTAGTGCTCCACGAGCAGTACTTC. Amino acid sequence: CASSQDRVLVLHEQYF.